The clone carrying this T cell receptor (beta chain) was detected only a few times. CDR1 is MGHRA and CDR2 is YSYEKL in the germline V gene. CDR3 length equals 16 residues. V was trimmed by 2 bases and J by 3 bases, leaving 13 bases between them. These data are taken from a study of T cells in Graves' hyperthyroidism and ophthalmopathy. What was amplified from RNA transcripts were TCR beta CDR3 regions. First-round RT-PCR targeting the TCR CDR3 was performed with the HTBI primer set. TCRdb recomputed calls from the multiplex PCR reads with MiXCR, one row per CDR3 protein. The table records about 500,000 distinct CDR3 sequences, more than 15% of them present only once.

The genes are TRBV4-1 and TRBJ1-4, with a tentative D call TRBD1 (6 bases). The source of this sequence is a woman in her thirties with Graves' ophthalmopathy. Sequencing was carried out using blood. The DNA for the CDR3 is TGCGCCAGCAGCCAACTCCCGACAGGAGCTAATGAAAAACTGTTTTTT. Its protein is CASSQLPTGANEKLFF.